This T cell receptor beta chain derives from a study of response to subunit inactivated influenza vaccine (dated by TCRdb to 2016 to 2018). Some background on the complete study: Deep quantitative profiling of the T cell receptor repertoire was used in the study to follow responses to a trivalent subunit inactivated influenza vaccine.

As to this clonotype: It lacks a known antigen. It has no much larger one-base neighbor in the sample; base qualities were not kept.

Libraries were built with RT-PCR. Sequenced on an Illumina HiSeq 2500. The public reads were run again by TCRdb, first through fastp at Q25 and then through MiXCR, and only productive beta chains were kept. Each record represents a unique CDR3 protein, reported with the most common genes and DNA among its rows. Across this sample there are roughly 180,000 distinct CDR3 sequences, with about 9% seen only once. The ten largest clones take up roughly 10% of the sample. Looking up the germline V gene yields CDR1 SQVTM and CDR2 ANQGSEA. For this chain, trimming is 7 bases at the V end and 5 bases at the J end, and the number of junction bases without a gene match is 16. From cysteine to phenylalanine, the CDR3 is 15 amino acids long. CDR3 DNA only is kept here, 45 bases in frame from base 1. Paper-wide results and their limitations: The authors suggested that each seasonal influenza vaccination may recruit only a limited number of new T cells.

Material: non-naive T cells sorted from PBMCs, obtained on the day of vaccination. Explained via the paper, the cell subset or site label denotes: memory T cell fraction. This clonotype originated in a middle-aged man who received an inactivated influenza vaccine. Donor details come from another sample of the same person, matched by shared clones. The chain joins TRBV29-1 to TRBJ2-7; TRBD1 lines up with 8 middle nucleotides. The DNA sequence reads TGCAGCGCCGGGAAGGGGGCAGGGGGCCCTGACGAGCAGTACTTC. Its protein is CSAGKGAGGPDEQYF.